These 11 T cell receptor beta chains share one sample of origin, sequenced in a study of T cell repertoires in ileal Crohn's disease. Libraries were prepared by immunoSEQ multiplex PCR; TCRdb keeps only in-frame clonotypes and omits some of them. The sample yields approximately 15,000 clones, 80% seen once. Material: ileal tissue. The receptors here all came from an adult with Crohn's disease.

This clone was seen a single time. The chain combines TRBV15 with TRBJ1-1, with D possibly being TRBD1 (5 bases). Trimming pared 0 bases from V and 4 bases from J, leaving 12 bases between. Germline assignment: CDR1 LNHNV and CDR2 YYDKDF (reference sequence). The CDR3 totals 15 residues. CDR3 sequence: CATSRDRKGATEAFF. In DNA form, the CDR3 reads TGTGCCACCAGCAGAGATCGTAAAGGGGCCACTGAAGCTTTCTTT.

The chain has TRBV5-6 and TRBJ2-5; tentatively, D is TRBD2 (5 bases). The CDR3 loop spans 15 amino acids. V gave up 2 bases and J gave up 6 bases, with 17 bases separating them. Germline V lookup: CDR1 SGHDT, CDR2 YYEEEE. CDR3: CASSLRKSVGKTQYF. The CDR3 DNA reads TGTGCCAGCAGCTTAAGGAAGAGTGTCGGGAAGACCCAGTACTTC.

V gene TRBV13 combines with J gene TRBJ2-3, with 7 bases that match TRBD2. Germline assignment: CDR1 PRHDT and CDR2 FYEKMQ (reference sequence). V shed 6 bases, J shed 8 bases, and the junction held 11 bases outside the gene matches. The CDR3 sequence is 14 residues long. The CDR3: CASSPRLAAITQYF. The DNA of the CDR3 is TGTGCCAGCAGTCCGAGACTAGCAGCTATTACGCAGTATTTT.

The chain recombines TRBV6-4 with TRBJ1-1; 7 bases agree with TRBD1. J gave up 5 bases and V 11 bases, and 11 bases lay outside the gene matches. The CDR3 runs 13 residues. Germline loops: CDR1 MRHNA, CDR2 SNTAGT. The chain's CDR3 is CAHPRGRATEAFF. CDR3 nucleotide sequence: TGTGCCCACCCGAGGGGGCGGGCTACTGAAGCTTTCTTT.

This clone was found once. The chain links TRBV27 to TRBJ2-5; TRBD1 aligns across 8 bases. The DNA matches TRBJ2-7 better at its end, which makes the J call doubtful. Germline CDR1 and CDR2: MNHEY and SMNVEV (reference sequence). CDR3 size: 15 residues. The CDR3 nucleotides are TGTGCCAGCAGTTTATCCCCAGGGGGCGAAGGCGAGCAGTACTTC. Amino acid sequence: CASSLSPGGEGEQYF.

V gene TRBV30 combines with J gene TRBJ2-7, with D hard to call. V dropped 0 bases and J dropped 3 bases, with 6 bases sitting between them. CDR3 length: 12 residues. Germline assignment: CDR1 GTSNPN and CDR2 SVGIG (reference sequence). The CDR3 sequence is CAWSVSSYEQYF. CDR3 nucleotide sequence: TGTGCCTGGAGTGTATCGAGCTACGAGCAGTACTTC.

CDR3 in amino acids: CASSLDAWWGDTEAFF. The CDR3 nucleotides read TGTGCCAGCAGCCTAGACGCGTGGTGGGGGGACACTGAAGCTTTCTTT. V gene TRBV7-8 combines with J gene TRBJ1-1, with TRBD1 as a possible D gene (5 bases). The CDR3 runs to 16 residues. Germline V CDR1 and CDR2: SGHVS, FQNEAQ. V was shortened by 5 bases and J by 3 bases, with 19 bases between the two germline ends.

The chain combines TRBV30 with TRBJ1-1, with 7 bases lining up with TRBD1. The germline CDR1 and CDR2 sequences are GTSNPN and SVGIG (reference sequence). V dropped 1 base and J dropped 1; count of bases not matched to a gene: 0. The CDR3 has 13 amino acids. The CDR3 reads CAWSGTGNTEAFF. In DNA form, the CDR3 reads TGTGCCTGGAGTGGGACAGGGAACACTGAAGCTTTCTTT.

The gene calls are TRBV14 and TRBJ1-5; no clear D gene. CDR3 size: 13 residues. V gave up 1 base and J gave up 6 bases, with 7 bases separating them. Per germline, CDR1 SGHDN and CDR2 FVKESK. In DNA, the CDR3 is TGTGCCAGCAGCCAAGGGGAGAGTCAGCCCCAGCATTTT. It yields the protein CASSQGESQPQHF. Drawing the rest from reference TRBV14 and TRBJ1-5, the complete variable domain is EAGVTQFPSHSVIEKGQTVTLRCDPISGHDNLYWYRRVMGKEIKFLLHFVKESKQDESGMPNNRFLAERTGGTYSTLKVQPAELEDSGVYFCASSQGESQPQHFGDGTRLSIL.

This chain links TRBV5-1 with TRBJ2-5; 9 nucleotides line up with TRBD1. The V gene's germline CDR1 is SGHRS and CDR2 YFSETQ. Germline trimming cut 3 bases from V and 2 bases from J; bases unmatched to any gene: 2. This CDR3 contains 14 residues. The CDR3 spells CASSSGTGQETQYF. The CDR3 DNA follows: TGCGCCAGCAGCTCCGGGACAGGGCAAGAGACCCAGTACTTC.

This clone was seen more than once but under ten times. This rearrangement joins TRBV2 to TRBJ2-7, with 8 bases identical to TRBD2. In germline, CDR1 is SNHLY, CDR2 FYNNEI. Germline trimming cut 3 bases from V and 3 bases from J; bases unmatched to any gene: 7. The CDR3 covers 15 residues. The CDR3 coding sequence is TGTGCCAGCAGTGATTGGCTAGCGGGCCTCTACGAGCAGTACGTC. This translates into CASSDWLAGLYEQYV.